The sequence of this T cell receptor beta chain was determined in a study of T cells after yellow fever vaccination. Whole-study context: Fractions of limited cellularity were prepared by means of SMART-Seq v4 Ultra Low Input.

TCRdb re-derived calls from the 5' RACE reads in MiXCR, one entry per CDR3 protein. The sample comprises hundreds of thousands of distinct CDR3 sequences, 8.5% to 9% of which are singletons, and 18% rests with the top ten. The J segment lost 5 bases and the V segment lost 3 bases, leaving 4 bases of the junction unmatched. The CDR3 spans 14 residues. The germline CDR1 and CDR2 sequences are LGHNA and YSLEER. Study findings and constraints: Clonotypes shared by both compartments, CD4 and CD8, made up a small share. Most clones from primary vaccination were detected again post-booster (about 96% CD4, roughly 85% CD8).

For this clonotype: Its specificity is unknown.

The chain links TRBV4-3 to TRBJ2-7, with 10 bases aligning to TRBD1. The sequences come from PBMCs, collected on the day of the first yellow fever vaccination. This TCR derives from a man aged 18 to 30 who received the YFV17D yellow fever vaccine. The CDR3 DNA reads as TGCGCCAGCAGCCATGGGACAGGGGCAGACGAGCAGTACTTC. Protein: CASSHGTGADEQYF.